Listed here is a single T cell receptor (beta chain). No cognate antigen has been identified for it. No base-level quality is on record; no much larger clone is a single base apart. V and J are trimmed by 1 base and 1 base, and the gene matches miss 11 bases of the junction. CDR1 SEHNR and CDR2 FQNEAQ are derived from the germline V gene (reference sequence). Inclusive of the bounding cysteine and phenylalanine, the CDR3 is 18 residues long. The kept DNA is CDR3 alone, 54 bases in frame from the first base. The CDR3 regions of human TCRbeta chains were analyzed by immunosequencing. In the paper's pipeline: Repertoire TCRs were matched against a reference library of SARS-CoV-2-specific TCRs generated with the MIRA antigen-specificity platform. Breadth meant the fraction of unique TCRs that were SARS-CoV-2-associated, whereas depth meant the fraction of total T cells that were SARS-CoV-2-associated. Each spike-specific TCR was assigned to its reactive spike region and to a CD4 or CD8 class using the MIRA data. Log10-transformed breadth and depth values were compared by one-way ANOVA with Sidak's multiple comparisons tests. Drawn from immuneACCESS, this table holds only the in-frame rearrangements with V and J called that TCRdb kept. Clones are partly lost; checked studies trace under half to an unresolved V gene and leave the rest unexplained. V, J and clone size are taken as reported in that table, and D and trimming were inferred from the DNA itself. The sample includes fewer than 110,000 clones, with 90% observed a single time. The top ten hold under 5.5% of the sample.

The time point tag for this specimen amounts to: baseline before first vaccination. Vaccinee samples came from UK trials COV001 and COV002, including a single-blind randomized controlled phase 2/3 trial of AZD1222 (ChAdOx1 nCoV-19) in healthy adults. Trial participant PBMC samples were collected at day 0 and day 28 after the second dose for TCRbeta chain sequencing. The data derive from a study of T cell responses to AZD1222 COVID-19 vaccine (dated by TCRdb to the early 2020s). Context from the whole study: AZD1222 recipients given second doses at about 4 weeks or at about 12 weeks were pooled, since spike-specific TCR depth and breadth were not found to differ between the two schedules. A total of 230 to 250 trial participants underwent TCR sequencing, of whom nearly 210 received two doses of AZD1222 and about 26 received two doses of the MenACWY control vaccine. Enrollment into the trials was organized by age into subgroups of 18-55, 56-69 and 70-plus years, and those subgroups contained approximately 150, 30 and 60 TCR-sequenced participants, respectively. Overall results and qualifications from the work: Reportedly, close to half of the unique spike-specific TCRs recognized epitopes lying outside the regions that are mutated in the B.1.351 and B.1.1.7 variants. Conclusions about previously exposed vaccinees were limited because only six or seven AZD1222 recipients were SARS-CoV-2 seropositive at baseline. Because no day 14 peak-response samples were available, repertoires were characterized only after the peak T cell response. Vaccine-associated CD4 TCRs spanned the whole spike protein, with dominant responses in regions 160-218 and 743-854. Participants were mostly white British and included more females than males, and it was suggested by the authors that clonal diversity may have been underestimated. After two AZD1222 doses, spike-specific TCR breadth and depth were significantly higher than at day 0 and than in MenACWY recipients. In the small 56-69-year group, the increase in depth fell short of significance, most likely because of low power.

The TCR originated in an adult in good health. The source was peripheral blood, collected on day 0 of AZD1222 vaccination. Here the chain combines TRBV7-9 and TRBJ2-3, with 7 middle bases fitting TRBD2. Read as DNA, the sequence is TGTGCCAGCAGCTTAGTAGAAAGAGCGGGGATGGGCACAGATACGCAGTATTTT. This is translated as CASSLVERAGMGTDTQYF. Outside the CDR3, residues come from the reference TRBV7-9 and TRBJ2-3 proteins, so the full variable domain is: DTGVSQNPRHKITKRGQNVTFRCDPISEHNRLYWYRQTLGQGPEFLTYFQNEAQLEKSRLLSDRFSAERPKGSFSTLEIQRTEQGDSAMYLCASSLVERAGMGTDTQYFGPGTRLTVL.